What follows is one TCR beta chain and its context. This entry belongs to a study of blood T cell repertoires in COVID-19. Study details: Material from acute and convalescent COVID-19 was sourced from the United States, Italy and Spain. From T cells, B-cell-depleted T cells, or PBMCs came the material, which was cDNA or gDNA.

Individuals in the exposed group had encountered a COVID-19 case within 2 weeks preceding study entry. V shed 2 bases and J shed 4 bases, with 11 bases lying between them. This CDR3 spans 14 amino acids. The germline V gene encodes CDR1 SGHAT and CDR2 FQNNGV. Here immunoSEQ multiplex PCR was the method, and the copy in TCRdb shows in-frame clones only, minus some. The sample carries 250,000 to 350,000 clones, roughly 89% recorded once. The TCR was taken from a woman aged 50 to 65 who had been exposed to COVID-19. The sequencing sample was made of PBMCs or T cells enriched from blood (not recorded which). The chain has TRBV11-2 and TRBJ1-2; D is perhaps TRBD1 (5 bases). CDR3: CASSLRGLGYGYTF. The DNA of the CDR3 is TGTGCCAGCAGCTTACGGGGGTTGGGCTATGGCTACACCTTC. The variable domain in full, completed from reference TRBV11-2 and TRBJ1-2, reads EAGVAQSPRYKIIEKRQSVAFWCNPISGHATLYWYQQILGQGPKLLIQFQNNGVVDDSQLPKDRFSAERLKGVDSTLKIQPAKLEDSAVYLCASSLRGLGYGYTFGSGTRLTVV.